Shown below are 3 T cell receptor beta chains from a single sample sequenced in a study of CD8+CD57+ T cells in acquired aplastic anemia. The use of genomic DNA as template underpinned the TCR beta VDJ and CDR3 profiling. One entry per CDR3 protein, called by TCRdb with MiXCR from the reads. The sample yields about 400,000 distinct CDR3 sequences, just under 70% seen once. The sample was sorted CD4+, CD8+, or CD8+CD57+ T cells (not recorded which) from PBMCs. The origin of the receptors is a human donor in good health, serving as a control.

For this clonotype: This may arise from a read error, as a much more abundant clone is one base away. V gene TRBV13 combines with J gene TRBJ2-7; 7 bases fit TRBD1. The CDR3 is 16 residues long. Trimming took 5 bases from V and 5 from J; bases not matched to a gene: 15. The germline CDR1 and CDR2 sequences are PRHDT and FYEKMQ (reference sequence). The CDR3 region has the DNA TGTGCCAGCAGCCAAGATCCTCCATATACAGGGGACGAGCAGTACTTC. Its translation is CASSQDPPYTGDEQYF.

This clonotype was detected only a few times. In this CDR3 the conserved last residue, phenylalanine or tryptophan, is missing, so a read error is likely. The chain is built from TRBV2 and TRBJ1-6; tentative D call: TRBD1 (6 bases). Germline CDR1 reads SNHLY; CDR2 reads FYNNEI. The CDR3 has 14 amino acids. CDR3 coding DNA: TGCGCCTCTCAAACAGGGACATATAATTCACCCCTCCACTCT. It translates to CASQTGTYNSPLHS.

The chain couples TRBV11-1 to TRBJ2-7; no reliable D call. The length of the CDR3 is 14 residues. Germline CDR1 reads SGHAT; CDR2 reads FQDESV (reference sequence). Between the trimmed V and J ends, which lost 2 bases and 0 bases, there was a span of 8 bases. The CDR3 sequence is CASSLRPSSYEQYF. CDR3 in DNA: TGTGCCAGCAGCTTAAGGCCGAGCTCCTACGAGCAGTACTTC.